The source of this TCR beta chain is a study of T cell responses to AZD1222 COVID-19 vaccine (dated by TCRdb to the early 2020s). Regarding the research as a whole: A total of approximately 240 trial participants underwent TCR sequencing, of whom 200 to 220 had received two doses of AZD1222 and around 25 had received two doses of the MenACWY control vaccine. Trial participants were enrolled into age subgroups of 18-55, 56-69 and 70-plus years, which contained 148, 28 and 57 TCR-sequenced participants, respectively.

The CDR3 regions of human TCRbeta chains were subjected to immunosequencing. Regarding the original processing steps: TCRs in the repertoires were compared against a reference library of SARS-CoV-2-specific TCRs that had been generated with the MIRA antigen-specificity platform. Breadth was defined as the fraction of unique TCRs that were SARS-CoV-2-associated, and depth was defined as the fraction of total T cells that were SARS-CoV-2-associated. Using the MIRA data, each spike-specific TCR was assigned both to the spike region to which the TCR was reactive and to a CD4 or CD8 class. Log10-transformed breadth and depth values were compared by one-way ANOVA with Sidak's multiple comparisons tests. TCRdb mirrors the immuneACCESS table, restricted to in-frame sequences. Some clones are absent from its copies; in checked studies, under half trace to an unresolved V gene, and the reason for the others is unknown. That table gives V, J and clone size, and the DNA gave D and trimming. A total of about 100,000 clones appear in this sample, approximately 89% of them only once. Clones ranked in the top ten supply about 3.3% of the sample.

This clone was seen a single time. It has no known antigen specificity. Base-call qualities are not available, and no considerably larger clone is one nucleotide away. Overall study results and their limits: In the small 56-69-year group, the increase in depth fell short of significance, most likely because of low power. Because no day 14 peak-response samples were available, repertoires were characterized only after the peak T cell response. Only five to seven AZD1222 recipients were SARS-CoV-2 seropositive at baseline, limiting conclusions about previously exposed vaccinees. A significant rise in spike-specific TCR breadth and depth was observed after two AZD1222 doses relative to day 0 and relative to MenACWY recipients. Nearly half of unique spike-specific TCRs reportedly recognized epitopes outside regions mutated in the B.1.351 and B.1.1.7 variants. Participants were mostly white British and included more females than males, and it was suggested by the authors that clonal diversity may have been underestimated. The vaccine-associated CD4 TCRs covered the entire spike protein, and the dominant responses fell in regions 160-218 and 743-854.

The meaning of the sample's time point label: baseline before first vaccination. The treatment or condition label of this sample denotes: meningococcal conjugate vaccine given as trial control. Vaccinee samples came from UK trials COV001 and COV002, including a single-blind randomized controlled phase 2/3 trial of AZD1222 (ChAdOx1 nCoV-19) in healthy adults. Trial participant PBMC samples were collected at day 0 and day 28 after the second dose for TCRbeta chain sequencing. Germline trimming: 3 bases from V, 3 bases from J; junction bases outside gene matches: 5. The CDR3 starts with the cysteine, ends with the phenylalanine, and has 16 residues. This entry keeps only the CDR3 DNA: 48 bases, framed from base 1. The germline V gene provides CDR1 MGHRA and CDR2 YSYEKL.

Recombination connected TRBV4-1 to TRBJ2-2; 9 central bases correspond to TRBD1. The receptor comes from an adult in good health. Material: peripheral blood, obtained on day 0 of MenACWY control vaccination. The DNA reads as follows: TGCGCCAGCAGCCAGGGGACAGGGTTCGACACCGGGGAGCTGTTTTTT. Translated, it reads CASSQGTGFDTGELFF.